The clone carrying this TCR beta chain appeared once. Its antigen remains unidentified. The same CDR3 also results from other DNA sequences found in this sample. V lost 0 bases to trimming and J lost 5 bases, with 10 bases between them. The germline V gene has CDR1 GTSNPN and CDR2 SVGIG (reference sequence). This CDR3 spans 13 amino acids. This PCR relied on a set of 60 Vbeta primers and 13 Jbeta primers. Repertoires were generated with immunoSEQ multiplex PCR, while TCRdb's copy carries only in-frame clones and drops some. The table includes roughly 180,000 clones, around 74% detected once. This sample is part of a study of cytomegalovirus exposure and HLA in healthy donors. Overall study results and limits: Later analysis demonstrated an association between a missense DCLRE1C variant and TCR beta V- and J-gene trimming. Per published reports, the classifier diagnosed cytomegalovirus status with high specificity and sensitivity. According to a later analysis, most TCR beta chains associated with CMV appeared HLA-restricted.

The genes are TRBV30 and TRBJ1-2; unclear D gene. The sample consisted of PBMCs. The sequence came from a female donor in good health and CMV-seronegative. Written as DNA, the CDR3 is TGTGCCTGGAGTGTATTGGGAGGATATGGCTACACCTTC. This gives the protein CAWSVLGGYGYTF.